Listed below are T cell receptor beta chains from one sample, sequenced in a study of blood T cell repertoires in COVID-19. Assay: immunoSEQ multiplex PCR; the TCRdb copy retains only in-frame clones and omits some. The data show approximately 140,000 clones, with 84% seen just once and approximately 9% held by the top ten. The sequenced material came from peripheral blood. The receptors originated from a man aged 25 to 40 with COVID-19, enrolled during active disease. The CDR3 runs from the conserved cysteine through the conserved F or W. Fields, in order: V gene, J gene, CDR3 protein.

TRBV12-3/TRBV12-4	TRBJ1-2	CVIGTGLLGYTF
TRBV7-3	TRBJ1-2	CASSFGTGDGYTF
TRBV27	TRBJ2-1	CATGLAGLAGWNEQFF
TRBV18	TRBJ2-3	CASSSDFFRTDTQYF
TRBV29-1	TRBJ2-7	CSVPTSGSSYEQYF
TRBV5-1	TRBJ1-4	CASSPGRGRSELFF
TRBV28	TRBJ2-1	CASGSTGTKVNEQFF
TRBV2	TRBJ2-5	CASNREETQYF
TRBV29-1	TRBJ2-2	CSVARRGLAGELFF
TRBV28	TRBJ2-7	CASSPGLASYEQYF
TRBV20-1	TRBJ1-1	CSASAPGGTEAFF
TRBV7-2	TRBJ2-7	CASSRGWDEQYF
TRBV9	TRBJ2-3	CASRDLASTDTQYF
TRBV3-1/TRBV3-2	TRBJ1-1	CASSQDDDRVNTEAFF
TRBV5-1	TRBJ1-4	CASSLPLGGTNEKLFF
TRBV5-1	TRBJ2-3	CASSLGETANTDTQYF
TRBV19	TRBJ2-1	CASSGARASGSNHEQFF
TRBV19	TRBJ2-6	CASSMEGGAGANVLTF
TRBV4-3	TRBJ1-5	CASSQDRDSWGNQPQHF
TRBV27	TRBJ1-1	CASWAGMNTEAFF
TRBV4-1	TRBJ2-1	CASSQREYSRNEQFF
TRBV11-1	TRBJ1-1	CASSLAAGLHTEAFF
TRBV9	TRBJ2-5	CASSVRGSYQETQYF
TRBV6-6	TRBJ1-4	CASSYGQGSEKLFF
TRBV7-9	TRBJ1-1	CASSSDNRGTEAFF
TRBV19	TRBJ1-1	CASSSLSTAGTRKAFF
TRBV6-5	TRBJ1-5	CASRKQADQPQHF
TRBV10-3	TRBJ2-5	CAISSRGDRGETQYF
TRBV10-3	TRBJ1-1	CAIRPRDRVTEAFF
TRBV28	TRBJ1-2	CASSPYGYTF
TRBV2	TRBJ2-5	CASSAGEEGETQYF
TRBV19	TRBJ2-7	CASSPSRDYEQYF
TRBV28	TRBJ1-5	CASARGRQPQHF
TRBV28	TRBJ1-4	CASSPTSQGAGKKLFF
TRBV18	TRBJ2-5	CASSPQPGREGTQYF
TRBV5-1	TRBJ1-5	CASSLGFRGEPQHF
TRBV23-1	TRBJ2-7	CASSLERWEQYF
TRBV15	TRBJ2-7	CATSRVGSKYF
TRBV7-9	TRBJ1-6	CASSLADRGRNSYNSPLHF
TRBV7-7	TRBJ2-1	CASEQVGTGNEQFF
TRBV7-3	TRBJ1-4	CARTGEEKLFF
TRBV7-8	TRBJ2-1	CASSLERREQFF
TRBV4-1	TRBJ1-2	CASSPLYTGYGYTF
TRBV5-4	TRBJ1-2	CASSSSFRFYGYTF
TRBV30	TRBJ1-1	CAWSVRGRPNTEAFF